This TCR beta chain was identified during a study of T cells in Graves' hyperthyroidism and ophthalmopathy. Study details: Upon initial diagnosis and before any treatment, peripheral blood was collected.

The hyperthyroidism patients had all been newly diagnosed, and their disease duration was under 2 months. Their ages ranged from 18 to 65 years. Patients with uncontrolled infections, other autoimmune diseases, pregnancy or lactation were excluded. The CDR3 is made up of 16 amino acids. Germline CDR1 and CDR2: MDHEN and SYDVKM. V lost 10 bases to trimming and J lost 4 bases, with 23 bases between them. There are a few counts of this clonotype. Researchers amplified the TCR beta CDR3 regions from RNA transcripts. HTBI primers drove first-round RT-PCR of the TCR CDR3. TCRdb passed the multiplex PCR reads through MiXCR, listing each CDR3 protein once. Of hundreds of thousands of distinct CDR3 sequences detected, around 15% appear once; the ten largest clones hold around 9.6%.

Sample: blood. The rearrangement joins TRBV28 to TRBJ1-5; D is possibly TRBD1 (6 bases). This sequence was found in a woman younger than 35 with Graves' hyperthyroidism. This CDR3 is CATSGAGTEWNQPQHF. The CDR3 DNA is TGTGCCACCTCAGGGGCAGGGACGGAATGGAATCAGCCCCAGCATTTT.